Shown below are 19 T cell receptor beta chains from a single sample sequenced in a study of blood T cell repertoires in COVID-19 (dated by TCRdb to 2020 to 2022). The library came from the immunoSEQ multiplex PCR assay. This is the immuneACCESS table as TCRdb keeps it, with only in-frame sequences that have V and J called. A part of the clones is gone; compared with another copy, unresolved V genes explain less than half, and the rest is unexplained. Within this sample are approximately 98,000 clones, with around four fifths of them counted one time only. The ten largest clones take up 4% to 4.5% of the sample. What was sequenced was peripheral blood. Every receptor here comes from an older woman with acute or convalescent COVID-19.

CDR3 amino acids: CASGIAGDGTGELFF. The CDR3 coding sequence is TGTGCCAGCGGCATAGCAGGGGACGGCACCGGGGAGCTGTTTTTT. The chain joins TRBV5-6 to TRBJ2-2; maybe TRBD1 (6 bases). From germline, CDR1 is SGHDT and CDR2 YYEEEE. The V end lost 7 bases, the J end lost 4 bases, and 17 bases lay between the germline ends. The CDR3 loop spans 15 amino acids.

This clone was found once. The V and J genes are TRBV24-1 and TRBJ2-1; 7 bases fit TRBD1. V was pared by 4 bases and J by 7 bases, with 9 bases of the junction left unmatched. This CDR3 spans 15 amino acids. CDR1 is KGHDR and CDR2 is SFDVKD in the germline V gene. CDR3 loop: CATSEPGTVSNEQFF. The CDR3 DNA follows: TGTGCCACCAGTGAGCCCGGGACAGTAAGTAATGAGCAGTTCTTC.

The gene calls are TRBV21-1 and TRBJ1-2; the table gives TRBD1 as D, unverified against the DNA. TRBV21-1 is termed a pseudogene. This CDR3 has 16 residues. The DNA for the CDR3 is TGTGCCAGCAGCAAAGGAAGGACAGGGGGCGCTTATGGCTACACCTTC. Translation: CASSKGRTGGAYGYTF.

V and J are TRBV7-2 and TRBJ1-5, with D perhaps TRBD1 (6 bases). This CDR3 has 16 residues. The germline V gene has CDR1 SGHTA and CDR2 FQGNSA. Trimming took off 6 bases at V and 2 bases at J, with 17 bases between the two ends. CDR3 nucleotide sequence: TGTGCCAGCAGTCCAGGGGATAAAGGCGGCAATCAGCCCCAGCATTTT. It translates to CASSPGDKGGNQPQHF.

The chain uses TRBV2 and TRBJ1-5; perhaps TRBD1 as D (5 bases). CDR3 length equals 14 residues. The germline CDR1 and CDR2 sequences are SNHLY and FYNNEI. With 6 bases removed from V and 2 bases from J, the gap between germline ends came to 11 bases. The CDR3 coding sequence is TGTGCCAGCAGGGATCTAGGGGGCAATCAGCCCCAGCATTTT. It translates to CASRDLGGNQPQHF.

The rearrangement links TRBV29-1 to TRBJ2-3, with TRBD2 as a possible D gene (5 bases). V was pared by 0 bases and J by 14 bases, with 15 bases between. There are 12 residues in the CDR3. CDR1 and CDR2 from the germline V gene are SQVTM and ANQGSEA. As DNA, the CDR3 is TGCAGCGTTGAAGATCGGGATTCTTTAGGGTATTTT. Translating it yields CSVEDRDSLGYF.

V is TRBV6-5 and J is TRBJ2-3; D is perhaps TRBD1 (6 bases). Germline lookup yields CDR1 MNHEY and CDR2 SVGAGI. Trimming removed 2 bases at V and 1 base at J, with 10 bases between. The length of the CDR3 is 15 residues. CDR3 sequence (DNA): TGTGCCAGCAGTTACGGGGGCGCGGGCACAGATACGCAGTATTTT. Residues: CASSYGGAGTDTQYF.

CDR3 in amino acids: CAISESLSRDTYGYTF. The DNA of the CDR3 is TGTGCCATCAGTGAGTCGCTAAGCCGGGACACCTATGGCTACACCTTC. This sequence joins TRBV10-3 and TRBJ1-2; possibly TRBD1 for D (6 bases). V was cut by 0 bases and J by 4 bases, with 15 bases left in between. The CDR3 consists of 16 residues. Per germline, CDR1 ENHRY and CDR2 SYGVKD.

J is TRBJ1-2 and V is TRBV7-8, with TRBD1 matching 10 bases. The CDR3 consists of 15 residues. Losses at the gene ends were 4 bases for V and 4 bases for J; bases not matched to a gene: 6. Germline V gene sequence: CDR1 SGHVS, CDR2 FQNEAQ. CDR3 residues: CASSSRTGGAYGYTF. The CDR3 DNA follows: TGTGCCAGCAGCTCGAGGACAGGGGGGGCCTATGGCTACACCTTC.

CDR3 bases: TGCGCCAGCAGCCAACGTTCTGGCACAGATACGCAGTATTTT. Its translation is CASSQRSGTDTQYF. The chain carries TRBV4-1 and TRBJ2-3; no firm D call. The CDR3 runs to 14 residues. Trimming shortened V by 2 bases and J by 1 base, and 7 bases separated the two germline ends. CDR1 and CDR2 (germline): MGHRA, YSYEKL.

The chain combines TRBV19 with TRBJ2-3, with a tentative D call TRBD2 (6 bases). Germline CDR1 reads LNHDA; CDR2 reads SQIVND (reference sequence). The CDR3 has 13 amino acids. The ends were cut back, 5 bases at V and 8 bases at J, with 14 bases in the middle. CDR3: CASSPQTSGTQYF. CDR3 in DNA: TGTGCCAGTAGTCCCCAGACTAGTGGTACGCAGTATTTT. Based on the CDR3 plus reference TRBV19 and TRBJ2-3, the full variable domain is DGGITQSPKYLFRKEGQNVTLSCEQNLNHDAMYWYRQDPGQGLRLIYYSQIVNDFQKGDIAEGYSVSREKKESFPLTVTSAQKNPTAFYLCASSPQTSGTQYFGPGTRLTVL.

V gene TRBV6-5 combines with J gene TRBJ2-3; 8 nucleotides agree with TRBD1. V trimming: 1 base; J trimming: 2 bases; junction bases outside the gene matches: 5. Germline V gives CDR1 MNHEY, CDR2 SVGAGI. This CDR3 has 16 residues. The DNA for the CDR3 is TGTGCCAGCAGTTACTATGGACAGGGAGCCACAGATACGCAGTATTTT. Protein product: CASSYYGQGATDTQYF.

The count of this clone is one. This chain uses TRBV30 with TRBJ2-1, with 11 bases identical to TRBD2. V lost 5 bases to trimming and J lost 6 bases; unmatched junction nucleotides: 9. The CDR3 is 15 amino acids. Germline CDR1 reads GTSNPN; CDR2 reads SVGIG (reference sequence). CDR3: CAWGLRLAGSNEQFF. The CDR3, as DNA: TGTGCCTGGGGTTTGCGACTAGCGGGATCCAATGAGCAGTTCTTC. The full variable domain, with the rest looked up from reference TRBV30 and TRBJ2-1, is SQTIHQWPATLVQPVGSPLSLECTVEGTSNPNLYWYRQAAGRGLQLLFYSVGIGQISSEVPQNLSASRPQDRQFILSSKKLLLSDSGFYLCAWGLRLAGSNEQFFGPGTRLTVL.

The rearrangement joins TRBV7-9 to TRBJ1-6, with D hard to call. Germline assignment: CDR1 SEHNR and CDR2 FQNEAQ (reference sequence). With 4 bases removed from V and 9 bases from J, the gap between germline ends came to 10 bases. CDR3 length: 13 residues. CDR3 in amino acids: CASSWESSSPLHF. For the CDR3, the DNA is TGTGCCAGCAGCTGGGAGAGTAGTTCACCCCTCCACTTT.

The V and J genes are TRBV2 and TRBJ1-1; the D gene is possibly TRBD1 (5 bases). Trimming pared 6 bases from V and 1 base from J, leaving 9 bases between. CDR1 and CDR2 (germline): SNHLY, FYNNEI. The CDR3 covers 13 residues. CDR3 DNA sequence: TGTGCCAGCAGGACACAGGAGAACACTGAAGCTTTCTTT. This gives the protein CASRTQENTEAFF.

V and J are TRBV30 and TRBJ1-5, with D hard to call. Trimming left V 0 bases short and J 6 bases short, with 18 bases between. The V gene's germline CDR1 is GTSNPN and CDR2 SVGIG (reference sequence). This CDR3 has 16 residues. The CDR3 DNA follows: TGTGCCTGGAGTGTAGAGGGCTTCCGAAAGACTCAGCCCCAGCATTTT. Amino acid sequence: CAWSVEGFRKTQPQHF.

The chain is built from TRBV29-1 and TRBJ1-2, with 10 positions matching TRBD1. V trimming: 6 bases; J trimming: 7 bases; junction bases outside the gene matches: 5. The CDR3 loop spans 12 amino acids. Germline lookup yields CDR1 SQVTM and CDR2 ANQGSEA. The CDR3 loop reads CSVGQGVGGYTF. Here the CDR3 DNA reads TGCAGCGTAGGACAGGGGGTTGGTGGCTACACCTTC.

This clone was observed once. CDR3 sequence reads: CASSTKTGGRTDTQYF. In DNA form, the CDR3 reads TGTGCCAGCAGTACAAAGACAGGGGGGAGAACAGATACGCAGTATTTT. The chain employs TRBV27 and TRBJ2-3; TRBD1 agrees at 9 bases. V lost 5 bases, J lost 3 bases, and 9 bases stayed unmatched. In germline, CDR1 is MNHEY, CDR2 SMNVEV (reference sequence). CDR3 length: 16 amino acids.

The chain is built from TRBV5-1 and TRBJ1-1; the D gene is possibly TRBD1 (6 bases). The CDR3 has 14 residues. Trimming pared 0 bases from V and 8 bases from J, leaving 14 bases between. Germline CDR1 SGHRS, CDR2 YFSETQ. The DNA of the CDR3 is TGCGCCAGCAGCTTGGGTTGGACAGCGGGGGAAGCTTTCTTT. It codes for CASSLGWTAGEAFF.